Below, 21 T cell receptor beta chains from the same sample are listed, as sequenced in a study of siplizumab effects on memory and regulatory T cells (dated by TCRdb to the late 2010s). Library creation used the immunoSEQ multiplex PCR assay. TCRdb re-hosts the immuneACCESS table, in-frame sequences only. Its copies lack some clones; in the studies checked, an unresolved V gene accounts for under half of them, and the cause for the rest is not known. The sample table records 90,000 to 120,000 clones; over 90% of these occur just once. The leading ten clones occupy 0.6% to 0.7% of the sample. Sequenced material: Tregs sorted from blood. The receptors derive from a human donor in good health.

The chain has TRBV6-5 and TRBJ2-5; the D gene is possibly TRBD2 (6 bases). This CDR3 has 15 residues. The V gene's germline CDR1 is MNHEY and CDR2 SVGAGI. Trimming shortened V by 0 bases and J by 3 bases, and 11 bases separated the two germline ends. As DNA, the CDR3 is TGTGCCAGCAGTTACTCGGGGACGGGGGAAGAGACCCAGTACTTC. This codes for CASSYSGTGEETQYF.

The CDR3 is CASSLSVFSDQPQHF. As DNA, the CDR3 is TGTGCCAGCAGTTTATCCGTCTTTTCTGATCAGCCCCAGCATTTT. This rearrangement joins TRBV27 to TRBJ1-5; D not certain. Germline V gene sequence: CDR1 MNHEY, CDR2 SMNVEV (reference sequence). This CDR3 is built from 15 residues. The germline V and J ends were trimmed by 0 bases and 5 bases, with 11 bases remaining between them.

This chain joins TRBV9 and TRBJ2-2; no reliable D call. The germline V gene encodes CDR1 SGDLS and CDR2 YYNGEE. Trimming shortened V by 0 bases and J by 1 base, and 7 bases separated the two germline ends. There are 15 residues in the CDR3. The CDR3 is CASSVVTQNTGELFF. The CDR3 DNA follows: TGTGCCAGCAGCGTAGTGACACAGAACACCGGGGAGCTGTTTTTT.

This clone appeared once. The V gene is TRBV11-1, the J gene TRBJ1-1; D unresolved. The CDR3 is 15 amino acids. Germline loops: CDR1 SGHAT, CDR2 FQDESV (reference sequence). The ends were cut back, 2 bases at V and 0 bases at J, with 10 bases in the middle. The CDR3 DNA sequence: TGTGCCAGCAGCTTAAGTCCCAGGATGAACACTGAAGCTTTCTTT. This translates into CASSLSPRMNTEAFF.

The V and J genes are TRBV6-5 and TRBJ2-1; the D call may be TRBD1 or TRBD2 (5 bases each). Germline CDR1 and CDR2: MNHEY and SVGAGI. This CDR3 spans 14 amino acids. V was pared by 5 bases and J by 7 bases, with 15 bases between. The CDR3 reads CASSASGRMNEQFF. CDR3 DNA: TGTGCCAGCAGTGCCTCGGGGCGAATGAATGAGCAGTTCTTC.

The chain joins TRBV2 to TRBJ2-5; 9 nucleotides agree with TRBD1. This CDR3 comprises 14 residues. In germline, CDR1 is SNHLY, CDR2 FYNNEI. Trimming cost V 6 bases and J 4 bases; bases outside gene matches: 6. DNA of the CDR3: TGTGCCAGCAGCCCGGGACAGGGAGGAGAGACCCAGTACTTC. Protein: CASSPGQGGETQYF.

This clone occurred a few times. The rearrangement links TRBV30 to TRBJ2-1; D uncertain. CDR1 and CDR2 from the germline V gene are GTSNPN and SVGIG (reference sequence). The CDR3 length is 11 residues. Trimming pared 2 bases from V and 8 bases from J, leaving 7 bases between. The CDR3 coding sequence is TGTGCCTGGAGTCCCCAGGATGAGCAGTTCTTC. It yields the protein CAWSPQDEQFF.

V is TRBV7-2 and J is TRBJ2-5; TRBD2 matches at 7 bases. This CDR3 comprises 14 residues. V gave up 5 bases and J gave up 4 bases; unmatched junction bases: 7. The V gene's germline CDR1 is SGHTA and CDR2 FQGNSA. CDR3 sequence reads: CASSVVRGVETQYF. CDR3 bases: TGTGCCAGCAGCGTGGTCCGGGGGGTAGAGACCCAGTACTTC.

The genes are TRBV27 and TRBJ1-2; D is undetermined. The CDR3 covers 13 residues. In germline, CDR1 is MNHEY, CDR2 SMNVEV (reference sequence). Trimming shortened V by 3 bases and J by 0 bases, and 5 bases separated the two germline ends. CDR3 bases: TGTGCCAGCAGTTTTGGAGCTAACTATGGCTACACCTTC. The encoded protein is CASSFGANYGYTF.

This rearrangement joins TRBV19 to TRBJ2-2; D gene uncertain. Per the germline V gene, CDR1 is LNHDA and CDR2 is SQIVND (reference sequence). This CDR3 has 12 residues. The germline V and J ends were trimmed by 6 bases and 7 bases, with 9 bases remaining between them. CDR3 DNA sequence: TGTGCCAGTAGCAGACTTGGCGGGGAGCTGTTTTTT. As protein: CASSRLGGELFF.

This chain's CDR3 is CASSLGGGDQPQHF. For the CDR3, the DNA is TGCGCCAGCAGCTTAGGAGGGGGAGATCAGCCCCAGCATTTT. This chain uses TRBV5-1 with TRBJ1-5; possible D gene TRBD1, 6 bases. CDR1 and CDR2 from the germline V gene are SGHRS and YFSETQ. The CDR3 spans 14 residues. Trimming stripped 2 bases from V and 5 bases from J, with 11 bases between.

V usage is TRBV14 and J usage is TRBJ2-2; D is unclear. This CDR3 region has 13 residues. The germline V and J ends were trimmed by 1 base and 5 bases, with 5 bases remaining between them. Germline-derived CDR1 and CDR2 are SGHDN and FVKESK. This CDR3 is CASSQGLTGELFF. Written as DNA, the CDR3 is TGTGCCAGCAGCCAAGGTCTAACCGGGGAGCTGTTTTTT.

The gene calls are TRBV9 and TRBJ1-6; unclear D gene. CDR3 size: 15 residues. CDR1 and CDR2 from the germline V gene are SGDLS and YYNGEE. The ends were cut back, 0 bases at V and 10 bases at J, with 14 bases in the middle. CDR3 coding DNA: TGTGCCAGCAGCGTAGTGGCCGTGAGAGACTCACCCCTCCACTTT. It specifies CASSVVAVRDSPLHF.

V is TRBV7-9 and J is TRBJ1-1; 7 nucleotides align to TRBD1. The CDR3 loop spans 15 amino acids. CDR1 SEHNR and CDR2 FQNEAQ come from the germline V gene (reference sequence). The J segment lost 3 bases and the V segment lost 3 bases, leaving 7 bases of the junction unmatched. CDR3 protein: CASSFRQGLDTEAFF. The CDR3 nucleotides are TGTGCCAGCAGCTTCAGACAGGGATTAGACACTGAAGCTTTCTTT.

CDR3 DNA: TGTGCCAGCAGCTTAGAATTTAGTTGGCGAGGGCGATACGAGCAGTACTTC. Amino acids: CASSLEFSWRGRYEQYF. This chain joins TRBV7-2 and TRBJ2-7, with D possibly TRBD2 on 5 matching bases. The germline gives CDR1 SGHTA, CDR2 FQGNSA. V lost 1 base and J 4 bases, leaving 20 bases between the germline ends. CDR3 size: 17 residues.

In DNA, the CDR3 is TGTGCCAGCAGCTTAGCATCCGACACTGAAGCTTTCTTT. Translated, it gives CASSLASDTEAFF. The chain employs TRBV7-9 and TRBJ1-1; D not certain. From germline, CDR1 is SEHNR and CDR2 FQNEAQ (reference sequence). V dropped 0 bases and J dropped 3 bases, with 5 bases sitting between them. The CDR3 length is 13 residues. The whole variable domain, filled in from reference TRBV7-9 and TRBJ1-1, reads DTGVSQNPRHKITKRGQNVTFRCDPISEHNRLYWYRQTLGQGPEFLTYFQNEAQLEKSRLLSDRFSAERPKGSFSTLEIQRTEQGDSAMYLCASSLASDTEAFFGQGTRLTVV.

The rearrangement links TRBV11-3 to TRBJ1-2; D not resolved. Trimming left V 5 bases short and J 6 bases short, with 16 bases between. Germline CDR1 is SGHNT and CDR2 is YENEEA. The CDR3 spans 14 residues. The CDR3 DNA follows: TGTGCCAGCAGCCCCCGGGAATTTTCAAATGGCTACACCTTC. Translation: CASSPREFSNGYTF.

The chain links TRBV5-6 to TRBJ2-3, with no clear D. Trimming removed 2 bases from V and 0 bases from J, with 4 bases in between. The length of the CDR3 is 13 residues. The germline V gene has CDR1 SGHDT and CDR2 YYEEEE. The CDR3 loop is CASSFASTDTQYF. In DNA form, the CDR3 reads TGTGCCAGCAGCTTCGCTAGCACAGATACGCAGTATTTT.

This chain links TRBV5-1 with TRBJ1-1, with a possible D match to TRBD1 (5 bases). CDR3 length: 13 residues. The V and J ends lost 5 bases and 5 bases respectively, with 13 bases between them. Germline-derived CDR1 and CDR2 are SGHRS and YFSETQ. The CDR3 bases are TGCGCCAGCAGTATCGCCGGGGGGACTGAAGCTTTCTTT. The encoded protein is CASSIAGGTEAFF.

V gene TRBV7-3 combines with J gene TRBJ1-2; no definite D call. The CDR3 has 13 amino acids. The germline V gene has CDR1 SGHTA and CDR2 FQGTGA. The V end lost 6 bases, the J end lost 5 bases, and 13 bases lay between the germline ends. CDR3 amino acids: CASSPGSLYGYTF. The CDR3 nucleotides read TGTGCCAGCAGTCCCGGGTCCTTATATGGCTACACCTTC. Filled out from reference TRBV7-3 and TRBJ1-2, the complete variable domain reads GAGVSQTPSNKVTEKGKYVELRCDPISGHTALYWYRQSLGQGPEFLIYFQGTGAADDSGLPNDRFFAVRPEGSVSTLKIQRTERGDSAVYLCASSPGSLYGYTFGSGTRLTVV.

V gene TRBV7-9 combines with J gene TRBJ2-6; 7 bases are a match to TRBD1. With V trimmed by 6 bases and J by 4 bases, 6 bases remained unmatched. The CDR3 spans 15 residues. Per germline, CDR1 SEHNR and CDR2 FQNEAQ (reference sequence). The CDR3 sequence is CASRRTGAGANVLTF. The CDR3 DNA reads as TGTGCCAGCAGACGAACAGGGGCCGGGGCCAACGTCCTGACTTTC.